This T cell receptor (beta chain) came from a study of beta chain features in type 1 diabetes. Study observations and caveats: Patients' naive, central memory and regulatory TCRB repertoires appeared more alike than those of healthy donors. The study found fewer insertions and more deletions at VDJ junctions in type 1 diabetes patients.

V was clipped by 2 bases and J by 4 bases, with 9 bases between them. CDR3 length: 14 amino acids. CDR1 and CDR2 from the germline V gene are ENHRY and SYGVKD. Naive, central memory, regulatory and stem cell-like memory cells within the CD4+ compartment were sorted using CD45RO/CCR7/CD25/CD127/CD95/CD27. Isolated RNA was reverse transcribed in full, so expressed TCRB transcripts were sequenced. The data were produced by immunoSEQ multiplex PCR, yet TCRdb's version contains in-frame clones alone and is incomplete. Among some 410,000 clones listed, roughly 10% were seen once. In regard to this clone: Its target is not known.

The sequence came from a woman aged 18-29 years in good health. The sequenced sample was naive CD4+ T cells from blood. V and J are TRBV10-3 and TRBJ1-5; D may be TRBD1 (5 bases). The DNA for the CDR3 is TGTGCCATCAGTGAGGGGACTGCGAATCAGCCCCAGCATTTT. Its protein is CAISEGTANQPQHF.